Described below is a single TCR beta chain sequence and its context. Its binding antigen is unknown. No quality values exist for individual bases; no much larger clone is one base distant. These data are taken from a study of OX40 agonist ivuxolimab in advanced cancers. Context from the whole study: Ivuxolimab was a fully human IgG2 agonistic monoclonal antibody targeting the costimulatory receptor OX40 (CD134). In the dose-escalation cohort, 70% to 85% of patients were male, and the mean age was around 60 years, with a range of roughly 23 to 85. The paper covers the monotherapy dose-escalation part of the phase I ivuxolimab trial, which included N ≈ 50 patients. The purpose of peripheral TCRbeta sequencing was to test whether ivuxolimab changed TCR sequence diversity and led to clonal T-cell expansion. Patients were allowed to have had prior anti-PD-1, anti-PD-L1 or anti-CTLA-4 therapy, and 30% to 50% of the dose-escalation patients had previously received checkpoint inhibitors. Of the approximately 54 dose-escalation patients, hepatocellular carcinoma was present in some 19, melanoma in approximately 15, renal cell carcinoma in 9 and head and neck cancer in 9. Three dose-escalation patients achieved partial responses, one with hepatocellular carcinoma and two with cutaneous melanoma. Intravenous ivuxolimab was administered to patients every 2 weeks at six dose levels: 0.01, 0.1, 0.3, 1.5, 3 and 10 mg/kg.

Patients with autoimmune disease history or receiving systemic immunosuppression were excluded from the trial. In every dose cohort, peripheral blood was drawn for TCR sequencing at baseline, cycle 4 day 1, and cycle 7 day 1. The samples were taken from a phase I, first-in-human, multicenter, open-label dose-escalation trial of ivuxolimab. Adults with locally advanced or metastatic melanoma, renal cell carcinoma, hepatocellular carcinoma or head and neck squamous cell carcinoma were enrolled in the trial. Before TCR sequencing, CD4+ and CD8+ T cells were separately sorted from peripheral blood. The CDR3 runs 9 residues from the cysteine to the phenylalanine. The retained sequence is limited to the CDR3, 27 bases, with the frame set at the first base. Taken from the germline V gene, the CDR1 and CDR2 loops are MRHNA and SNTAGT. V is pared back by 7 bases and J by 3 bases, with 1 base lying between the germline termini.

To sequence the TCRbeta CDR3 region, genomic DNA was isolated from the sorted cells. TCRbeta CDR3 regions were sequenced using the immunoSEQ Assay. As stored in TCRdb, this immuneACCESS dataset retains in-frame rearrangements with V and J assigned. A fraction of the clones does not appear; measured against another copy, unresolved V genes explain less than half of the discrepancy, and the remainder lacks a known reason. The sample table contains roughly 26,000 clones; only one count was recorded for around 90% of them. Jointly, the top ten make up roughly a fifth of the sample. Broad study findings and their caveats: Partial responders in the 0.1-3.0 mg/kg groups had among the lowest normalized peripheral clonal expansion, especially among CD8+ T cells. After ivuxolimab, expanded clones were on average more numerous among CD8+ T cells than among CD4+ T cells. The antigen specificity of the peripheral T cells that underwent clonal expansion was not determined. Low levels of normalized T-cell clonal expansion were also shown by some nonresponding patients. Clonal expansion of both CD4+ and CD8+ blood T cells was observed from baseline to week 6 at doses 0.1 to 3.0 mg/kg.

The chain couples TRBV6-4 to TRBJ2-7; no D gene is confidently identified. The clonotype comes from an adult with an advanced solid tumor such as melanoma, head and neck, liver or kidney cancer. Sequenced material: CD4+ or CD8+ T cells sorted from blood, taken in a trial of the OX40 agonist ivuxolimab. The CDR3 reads CASNYEQYF. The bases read TGTGCCAGCAACTACGAGCAGTACTTC.